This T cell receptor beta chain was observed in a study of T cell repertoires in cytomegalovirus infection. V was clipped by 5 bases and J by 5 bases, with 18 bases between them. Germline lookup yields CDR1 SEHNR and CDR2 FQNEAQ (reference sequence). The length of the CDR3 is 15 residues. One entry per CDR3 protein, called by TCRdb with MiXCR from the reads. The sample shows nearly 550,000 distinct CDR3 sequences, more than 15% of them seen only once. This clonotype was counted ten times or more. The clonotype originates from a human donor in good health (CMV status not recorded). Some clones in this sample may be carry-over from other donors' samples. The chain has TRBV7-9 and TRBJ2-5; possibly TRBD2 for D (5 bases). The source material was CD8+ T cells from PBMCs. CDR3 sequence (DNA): TGTGCCAGCAGCCCGTCGGGGTGGGAGCGGGAGACCCAGTACTTC. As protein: CASSPSGWERETQYF.